This passage covers 7 T cell receptor beta chains from one sample sequenced in a study of T cells in Graves' hyperthyroidism and ophthalmopathy. Amplified TCR beta CDR3 regions derived from RNA transcripts. Initially, a first-round RT-PCR of the TCR CDR3 employed the HTBI primer set. TCRdb reanalysed the multiplex PCR reads using MiXCR and keeps one entry per CDR3 protein. Of around 350,000 distinct CDR3 sequences listed, around 16% are singletons. Sequenced sample: blood. The receptors originated from a woman between 18 and 30 years old with Graves' hyperthyroidism that later progressed to Graves' ophthalmopathy.

This clonotype was counted many times. The DNA for the CDR3 is TGTGCCAGCAGTTACCCCCAGCGCAACACTGAAGCTTTCTTT. It translates to CASSYPQRNTEAFF. The chain has TRBV6-2 or TRBV6-3 and TRBJ1-1; D remains ambiguous. Trimming removed 2 bases at V and 2 bases at J, with 9 bases between. CDR3 length equals 14 residues. From germline, CDR1 is MNHEY and CDR2 SVGEGT.

Of note for this clonotype: Germline is not matched at one junction end, which may reflect a read error. This sequence joins TRBV6-6 and TRBJ1-2; the D gene is possibly TRBD1 (6 bases). CDR1 and CDR2 from the germline V gene are MNHNY and SVGAGI (reference sequence). The CDR3 covers 14 residues. The CDR3 bases are TGTGCCTGCAGTTACGGGAGGGGGATCGATGGCTACACCTTC. It translates to CACSYGRGIDGYTF.

This clonotype has ten or more counts. The CDR3: CASSQGPSGSAEQFF. The CDR3 coding sequence is TGTGCCAGCAGCCAGGGGCCTAGCGGGAGTGCTGAGCAGTTCTTC. The V and J genes are TRBV7-2 and TRBJ2-1, with 10 nucleotides matching TRBD2. The junction had 10 bases not matched to a gene; V was cut back by 5 bases and J by 9 bases. CDR1 SGHTA and CDR2 FQGNSA come from the germline V gene. The CDR3 is made up of 15 amino acids. The entire variable domain, with the rest obtained from reference TRBV7-2 and TRBJ2-1, is as follows: GAGVSQSPSNKVTEKGKDVELRCDPISGHTALYWYRQSLGQGLEFLIYFQGNSAPDKSGLPSDRFSAERTGGSVSTLTIQRTQQEDSAVYLCASSQGPSGSAEQFFGPGTRLTVL.

This clonotype was observed at least ten times. The chain employs TRBV3-1 and TRBJ1-3, with unresolved D. V gave up 3 bases and J gave up 4 bases, with 13 bases separating them. Germline lookup yields CDR1 LGHDT and CDR2 YNNKEL (reference sequence). The CDR3 consists of 15 residues. CDR3 loop: CASSQEGYSGNTIYF. The CDR3 DNA sequence: TGTGCCAGCAGCCAGGAGGGTTATTCGGGAAACACCATATATTTT.

This clonotype came up many times. The CDR3 DNA reads as TGTGCCAGCAGTGAAGCAGGGCCGGGCGCCTATAATTCACCCCTCCACTTT. Its protein product is CASSEAGPGAYNSPLHF. This sequence joins TRBV2 and TRBJ1-6; D gene ambiguous. The CDR3 is 17 amino acids. Trimming took off 0 bases at V and 2 bases at J, with 11 bases between the two ends. Germline V gene lookup returns CDR1 SNHLY and CDR2 FYNNEI.

This clonotype has at least ten counts. The chain uses TRBV2 and TRBJ2-1; D might be TRBD2 (5 bases). Trimming pared 11 bases from V and 2 bases from J, leaving 16 bases between. Germline lookup yields CDR1 SNHLY and CDR2 FYNNEI. The CDR3 has 14 amino acids. The CDR3 here is CASNGLPTYNEQFF. In DNA, the CDR3 is TGTGCCTCCAATGGACTCCCGACCTACAATGAGCAGTTCTTC.

As to this clonotype: This may be a read error, as it is one base from a much larger clone. The genes are TRBV15 and TRBJ2-4; maybe TRBD2 (5 bases). The CDR3 spans 16 residues. The germline gives CDR1 LNHNV, CDR2 YYDKDF (reference sequence). The CDR3 coding sequence is TGTGTCACCAGCAGGCTCCGGGGAAGAGGCGAAAACATTCAGTACTTC. Translating it yields CVTSRLRGRGENIQYF.